These 25 T cell receptor beta chains share one sample of origin, sequenced in a study of memory CD8 T cells in hepatitis C reinfection (dated by TCRdb to the late 2010s). The meaning of the sample's time point label: late/post reinfection, 12 to 24 weeks after detection. The sorted cells were sequenced directly ex vivo, without any in vitro expansion ahead of TCR sequencing. The receptor library was made with the immunoSEQ multiplex PCR assay. The immuneACCESS repertoire file appears here via TCRdb, limited to in-frame rearrangements. These files lack a portion of the clones; in checked studies, under half of the deficit traces to unresolved V genes, and the cause of the others is not known. The sample table records around 45,000 clones; roughly 87% of these occur just once. In total, the top ten clones hold 0.72% of the sample. The specimen was naive CD8+ T cells sorted from blood. The sample's cell subset or site, from its label and the paper: total naive CD8+CD45RO- T cells. The receptors were sampled from a man in his late teens or twenties with hepatitis C virus infection.

The CDR3 bases are TGTGCCAGCAGCCCTTTTACTAGCGGGACTGAGACCCAGTACTTC. Translation gives CASSPFTSGTETQYF. The V gene is TRBV6-6, the J gene TRBJ2-5; TRBD2 aligns across 10 bases. The CDR3 spans 15 residues. CDR1 MNHNY and CDR2 SVGAGI come from the germline V gene (reference sequence). V shed 6 bases, J shed 5 bases, and the junction held 9 bases outside the gene matches.

This chain joins TRBV2 and TRBJ1-5; D is unresolved. V was shortened by 0 bases and J by 5 bases, with 11 bases between the two germline ends. The CDR3 length is 15 residues. From germline, CDR1 is SNHLY and CDR2 FYNNEI. CDR3 in amino acids: CASSEAGGLDQPQHF. CDR3 coding DNA: TGTGCCAGCAGTGAAGCGGGCGGGCTCGATCAGCCCCAGCATTTT.

CDR3 region: CASSVVHQGAGEQYV. For the CDR3, the DNA is TGTGCCAGCAGCGTAGTTCATCAGGGGGCGGGCGAGCAGTACGTC. The V and J genes are TRBV9 and TRBJ2-7, with 8 positions matching TRBD1. The CDR3 runs 15 residues. Germline-derived CDR1 and CDR2 are SGDLS and YYNGEE. Trimming removed 0 bases from V and 6 bases from J; junction bases left unmatched: 8.

In its sample, this clone was seen a few times. The rearrangement links TRBV19 to TRBJ1-5; D is uncertain. The CDR3 runs 14 residues. Germline V gene sequence: CDR1 LNHDA, CDR2 SQIVND (reference sequence). The V gene lost 11 bases and the J gene lost 3 bases, with 17 bases spanning the gap. This chain's CDR3 is CAGGPRPPNQPQHF. For the CDR3, the DNA is TGTGCCGGAGGGCCTAGACCGCCCAATCAGCCCCAGCATTTT.

This clone was seen only once. V and J are TRBV27 and TRBJ2-7; D not resolved. Trimming removed 2 bases from V and 2 bases from J, with 7 bases in between. This CDR3 is built from 13 residues. Per the germline V gene, CDR1 is MNHEY and CDR2 is SMNVEV (reference sequence). DNA for the CDR3: TGTGCCAGCAGTTTACAGGTAACCTACGAGCAGTACTTC. It codes for CASSLQVTYEQYF.

The V and J genes are TRBV4-1 and TRBJ2-2; TRBD1 agrees at 8 bases. V lost 4 bases to trimming and J lost 4 bases; unmatched junction nucleotides: 5. Germline-derived CDR1 and CDR2 are MGHRA and YSYEKL. CDR3 length equals 15 residues. The chain's CDR3 is CASSLTGVGTGELFF. The CDR3 DNA follows: TGCGCCAGCAGCCTGACAGGGGTAGGCACCGGGGAGCTGTTTTTT.

The table lists this clone with a count of one. The V call is TRBV11-2, the J call TRBJ2-5; 15 nucleotides align to TRBD2. Trimming took 5 bases from V and 4 from J; bases not matched to a gene: 5. The CDR3 is made up of 16 amino acids. CDR1 SGHAT and CDR2 FQNNGV come from the germline V gene. The CDR3 here is CASSPRTSGGVETQYF. DNA for the CDR3: TGTGCCAGCAGCCCAAGGACTAGCGGGGGGGTAGAGACCCAGTACTTC.

This clone came up a few times. This chain uses TRBV11-2 with TRBJ2-1; D unclear. The ends were cut back, 1 base at V and 2 bases at J, with 12 bases in the middle. CDR1 is SGHAT and CDR2 is FQNNGV in the germline V gene. This CDR3 has 16 residues. The CDR3 DNA reads TGTGCCAGCAGCTTAGGTCGCCAGGTAACCTACAATGAGCAGTTCTTC. It translates to CASSLGRQVTYNEQFF. Variable domain in full (rest from reference TRBV11-2 and TRBJ2-1): EAGVAQSPRYKIIEKRQSVAFWCNPISGHATLYWYQQILGQGPKLLIQFQNNGVVDDSQLPKDRFSAERLKGVDSTLKIQPAKLEDSAVYLCASSLGRQVTYNEQFFGPGTRLTVL.

The chain carries TRBV5-1 and TRBJ2-1; TRBD2 agrees at 12 bases. The germline CDR1 and CDR2 sequences are SGHRS and YFSETQ. The junction had 4 bases not matched to a gene; V was cut back by 2 bases and J by 10 bases. The CDR3 has 14 residues. The CDR3 DNA reads TGCGCCAGCAGCTTCACTAGCGGGGGGATGGAGCAGTTCTTC. It yields the protein CASSFTSGGMEQFF. Complete variable domain (other parts from reference TRBV5-1 and TRBJ2-1): KAGVTQTPRYLIKTRGQQVTLSCSPISGHRSVSWYQQTPGQGLQFLFEYFSETQRNKGNFPGRFSGRQFSNSRSEMNVSTLELGDSALYLCASSFTSGGMEQFFGPGTRLTVL.

This clone was seen a single time. The rearrangement links TRBV28 to TRBJ2-7; 8 bases map to TRBD1. With 3 bases clipped from V and 2 bases from J, the junction kept 6 bases outside the gene matches. The CDR3 is made up of 15 amino acids. Germline CDR1 and CDR2: MDHEN and SYDVKM. The CDR3 nucleotides read TGTGCCAGCAGTTTTCTGGACAGGGCCACCTACGAGCAGTACTTC. As protein: CASSFLDRATYEQYF.

The rearrangement uses TRBV28 and TRBJ1-1, with 7 bases matching TRBD1. The CDR3 sequence is 14 residues long. The junction had 7 bases not matched to a gene; V was cut back by 5 bases and J by 4 bases. The germline V gene encodes CDR1 MDHEN and CDR2 SYDVKM. The CDR3 nucleotides read TGTGCCAGCAGTACGACAGGGTATAGCACTGAAGCTTTCTTT. This translates into CASSTTGYSTEAFF.

The table lists this clone with a count of one. The chain has TRBV6-5 and TRBJ1-1; TRBD1 is a possible D gene (6 bases). The V and J ends lost 0 bases and 1 base respectively, with 9 bases between them. The CDR3 spans 15 residues. CDR1 is MNHEY, CDR2 SVGAGI, per germline. The CDR3, as DNA: TGTGCCAGCAGTTACTCGATGGACAGGAACACTGAAGCTTTCTTT. Residues: CASSYSMDRNTEAFF.

The chain uses TRBV27 and TRBJ2-5, with D possibly matching TRBD1 (6 bases). With the DNA end fitting TRBJ2-7 better, the J assignment may be wrong. Germline V gene sequence: CDR1 MNHEY, CDR2 SMNVEV (reference sequence). The CDR3 consists of 15 residues. CDR3 sequence: CASAKQGSSSYEQYF. The CDR3 DNA follows: TGTGCCAGCGCCAAACAGGGTTCTAGCTCCTACGAGCAGTACTTC.

The chain employs TRBV27 and TRBJ2-7; TRBD1 might be the D (5 bases). This CDR3 has 13 amino acids. The germline CDR1 and CDR2 sequences are MNHEY and SMNVEV (reference sequence). Trimming removed 6 bases from V and 5 bases from J, with 14 bases in between. The chain's CDR3 is CASRDLGQHEQYF. DNA for the CDR3: TGTGCCAGCAGAGATCTCGGACAACACGAGCAGTACTTC.

The gene calls are TRBV13 and TRBJ2-1, with 10 bases aligning to TRBD1. The CDR3 runs to 20 residues. V trimming: 0 bases; J trimming: 0 bases; junction bases outside the gene matches: 11. The V gene's germline CDR1 is PRHDT and CDR2 FYEKMQ (reference sequence). The CDR3 here is CASSLGWDRGTSSSYNEQFF. CDR3 DNA sequence: TGTGCCAGCAGCTTAGGCTGGGACAGGGGAACTTCAAGCTCCTACAATGAGCAGTTCTTC.

The chain links TRBV27 to TRBJ2-2; D possibly corresponds to TRBD1 (6 bases). Trimming removed 5 bases at V and 6 bases at J, with 10 bases between. Germline loops: CDR1 MNHEY, CDR2 SMNVEV (reference sequence). The CDR3 runs 13 residues. The CDR3 DNA follows: TGTGCCAGCAGTACATCAGGGGCCGGGGAGCTGTTTTTT. Encoded protein: CASSTSGAGELFF.

As regards this clone: Distinct nucleotide sequences in the sample also encode this CDR3. The rearrangement uses TRBV27 and TRBJ1-4; 8 bases are a match to TRBD1. Germline CDR1 MNHEY, CDR2 SMNVEV (reference sequence). CDR3 size: 14 residues. V trimming: 5 bases; J trimming: 7 bases; junction bases outside the gene matches: 6. The CDR3 bases are TGTGCCAGCAGTCCGACAGGGGCCGGTGAAAAACTGTTTTTT. It specifies CASSPTGAGEKLFF. Supplemented by reference TRBV27 and TRBJ1-4, the full variable domain reads EAQVTQNPRYLITVTGKKLTVTCSQNMNHEYMSWYRQDPGLGLRQIYYSMNVEVTDKGDVPEGYKVSRKEKRNFPLILESPSPNQTSLYFCASSPTGAGEKLFFGSGTQLSVL.

The V and J genes are TRBV7-3 and TRBJ2-5; 8 bases line up with TRBD1. CDR1 is SGHTA and CDR2 is FQGTGA in the germline V gene. Trimming cost V 5 bases and J 5 bases; bases outside gene matches: 13. This CDR3 contains 16 residues. The CDR3 DNA reads as TGTGCCAGCAGCAGACACCGGACAGGGCTAGGGGAGACCCAGTACTTC. It specifies CASSRHRTGLGETQYF. The entire variable domain, with the rest obtained from reference TRBV7-3 and TRBJ2-5, is as follows: GAGVSQTPSNKVTEKGKYVELRCDPISGHTALYWYRQSLGQGPEFLIYFQGTGAADDSGLPNDRFFAVRPEGSVSTLKIQRTERGDSAVYLCASSRHRTGLGETQYFGPGTRLLVL.

V usage is TRBV5-6 and J usage is TRBJ2-3; perhaps TRBD2 as D (6 bases). Looked up from germline, CDR1 is SGHDT and CDR2 is YYEEEE. The CDR3 length is 16 residues. Deletions cut 6 bases from V and 4 bases from J, with 21 bases between. CDR3 region: CASKGLTAGWADTQYF. Written as DNA, the CDR3 is TGTGCCAGCAAGGGACTTACGGCGGGATGGGCAGATACGCAGTATTTT.

The chain combines TRBV21-1 with TRBJ2-1; TRBD2, the table's D call, lacks a check against the DNA. TRBV21-1 is classified as a pseudogene. The CDR3 has 15 amino acids. The DNA for the CDR3 is TGTGCCAGCAGCCCCTCGGGTAGCTCCTACAATGAGCAGTTCTTC. This encodes CASSPSGSSYNEQFF.

On this clone: Its ends do not fully match the called genes, so a read error is possible. Other DNA sequences within the sample encode an identical CDR3. This sequence joins TRBV19 and TRBJ1-5, with no clear D. CDR3 length: 15 residues. The V gene's germline CDR1 is LNHDA and CDR2 SQIVND (reference sequence). This chain's CDR3 is CASSIENGVNQPQHF. As DNA, the CDR3 is TGCGCCAGTAGTATAGAGAACGGGGTTAATCAGCCCCAGCATTTT.

The rearrangement joins TRBV29-1 to TRBJ1-1; 9 nucleotides match TRBD1. Germline CDR1 and CDR2: SQVTM and ANQGSEA. Trimming cost V 6 bases and J 9 bases; bases outside gene matches: 8. The CDR3 sequence is 12 residues long. CDR3 sequence reads: CSVHRGPEQAFF. The CDR3 DNA reads as TGCAGCGTCCACAGGGGGCCCGAGCAAGCTTTCTTT.

The chain uses TRBV7-2 and TRBJ2-3, with TRBD2 as a possible D gene (6 bases). CDR1 is SGHTA and CDR2 is FQGNSA in the germline V gene. This CDR3 has 17 residues. Trimming cost V 1 base and J 0 bases, with 14 bases left between them. The CDR3 is CASSLVGRGRSTDTQYF. CDR3 sequence (DNA): TGTGCCAGCAGCTTAGTAGGGCGGGGAAGGAGCACAGATACGCAGTATTTT.

This clone was observed once. The CDR3 nucleotides read TGTGCCAGCAGCGATGGGAGGAACACTGAAGCTTTCTTT. It translates to CASSDGRNTEAFF. This chain links TRBV7-9 with TRBJ1-1; D remains unclear. Germline V gene sequence: CDR1 SEHNR, CDR2 FQNEAQ (reference sequence). CDR3 length equals 13 residues. V was trimmed by 5 bases and J by 1 base, leaving 8 bases between them.

V usage is TRBV6-1 and J usage is TRBJ2-7; 8 bases are shared with TRBD1. Germline CDR1 MNHNS, CDR2 SASEGT. There are 12 residues in the CDR3. V lost 7 bases and J lost 3; bases outside the gene matches: 2. CDR3 in amino acids: CASTGGSYEQYF. The CDR3 DNA follows: TGTGCCAGCACAGGGGGCAGCTACGAGCAGTACTTC.